The rows below give T cell receptor beta chains drawn from one sample of a study of regulatory T cells in long-lasting Graves disease. TCRdb redid the calling of the multiplex PCR reads with MiXCR, one entry per CDR3 protein. The sample holds approximately 350,000 distinct CDR3 sequences; around 11% are singletons and the top ten take approximately 20%. The sample also formed part of further work on T cells in Graves' hyperthyroidism and ophthalmopathy.

The sample consisted of peripheral blood mononuclear cells (PBMCs), taken at new diagnosis, from a patient treated with antithyroid drugs. All receptors derive from a woman aged 18-30 years with Graves disease. CDR3s include the opening cysteine and the closing phenylalanine or tryptophan. The order of the fields is D gene, clone size, V gene, J gene, CDR3 protein, CDR3 DNA. The D gene is left open where the match is weak. Clone sizes are given selectively: once, few, many, or a class where the clone is expanded.

D: TRBD2
size: many
V: TRBV29-1
J: TRBJ2-3
CDR3: CSVENLAGGGTDTQYF
DNA: TGCAGCGTTGAAAATCTAGCGGGAGGCGGCACAGATACGCAGTATTTT

D: -
size: many
V: TRBV20-1
J: TRBJ2-7
CDR3: CSYSRTVYEQYF
DNA: TGCAGTTATTCGAGGACCGTCTACGAGCAGTACTTC

D: -
size: -
V: TRBV19
J: TRBJ2-1
CDR3: CATLVDGEGNEQFF
DNA: TGTGCCACCCTAGTAGATGGAGAGGGCAATGAGCAGTTCTTC

D: -
size: many
V: TRBV2
J: TRBJ2-3
CDR3: CASMSSQTDTQYF
DNA: TGTGCCAGCATGAGCTCCCAAACAGATACGCAGTATTTT

D: -
size: many
V: TRBV7-2
J: TRBJ2-1
CDR3: CASSSHRTYNEQFF
DNA: TGTGCCAGCAGCTCCCACAGGACCTACAATGAGCAGTTCTTC

D: -
size: many
V: TRBV6-2/TRBV6-3
J: TRBJ2-2
CDR3: CASSSPPDIAGAGELFF
DNA: TGTGCCAGCAGTTCCCCCCCCGACATCGCTGGGGCCGGGGAGCTGTTTTTT

D: TRBD1
size: many
V: TRBV5-6
J: TRBJ1-1
CDR3: CASSRQGSVTEAFF
DNA: TGTGCCAGCAGCCGACAGGGGTCGGTTACTGAAGCTTTCTTT

D: TRBD2
size: few
V: TRBV6-4
J: TRBJ2-3
CDR3: CASSASSGKPDTQYF
DNA: TGTGCCAGCAGTGCGAGTAGCGGGAAGCCAGATACGCAGTATTTT

D: -
size: many
V: TRBV7-8
J: TRBJ2-7
CDR3: CASTITGTAIWEQYF
DNA: TGTGCCAGCACCATAACGGGGACCGCTATATGGGAGCAGTACTTC

D: -
size: many
V: TRBV12-3/TRBV12-4
J: TRBJ2-3
CDR3: CASSPDRDTQYF
DNA: TGTGCCAGCAGTCCGGACAGAGATACGCAGTATTTT

D: TRBD2
size: many
V: TRBV20-1
J: TRBJ2-3
CDR3: CSARLAGVSDTQYF
DNA: TGCAGTGCTAGACTAGCGGGAGTCTCAGATACGCAGTATTTT

D: -
size: many
V: TRBV20-1
J: TRBJ1-4
CDR3: CSARRGSTNEKLFF
DNA: TGCAGTGCTAGACGGGGTTCAACTAATGAAAAACTGTTTTTT

D: -
size: many
V: TRBV20-1
J: TRBJ1-1
CDR3: CSAREWATEAFF
DNA: TGCAGTGCTAGAGAGTGGGCAACTGAAGCTTTCTTT

D: -
size: many
V: TRBV20-1
J: TRBJ1-2
CDR3: CSARDWGINYGYTF
DNA: TGCAGTGCTAGAGATTGGGGGATTAACTATGGCTACACCTTC

D: -
size: many
V: TRBV11-2
J: TRBJ2-1
CDR3: CASSLEPSGHEQFF
DNA: TGTGCCAGCAGCTTAGAACCCAGTGGCCATGAGCAGTTCTTC

D: -
size: many
V: TRBV20-1
J: TRBJ2-1
CDR3: CSATQGPNEYNEQFF
DNA: TGCAGTGCCACGCAGGGCCCCAACGAATACAATGAGCAGTTCTTC

D: -
size: many
V: TRBV20-1
J: TRBJ1-4
CDR3: CSATTRTKLFF
DNA: TGCAGTGCTACCACGCGTACAAAACTGTTTTTT

D: -
size: many
V: TRBV20-1
J: TRBJ2-5
CDR3: CSAPPGSQETQYF
DNA: TGCAGTGCCCCGCCCGGGTCCCAAGAGACCCAGTACTTC

D: -
size: many
V: TRBV7-2
J: TRBJ1-2
CDR3: CASSLGSAQNYGYTF
DNA: TGTGCCAGCAGCTTAGGTTCAGCACAGAACTATGGCTACACCTTC

D: -
size: many
V: TRBV19
J: TRBJ2-4
CDR3: CASTPLGRGAGIQYF
DNA: TGTGCCAGTACCCCCCTAGGTAGGGGCGCGGGCATTCAGTACTTC

D: TRBD2
size: -
V: TRBV19
J: TRBJ2-4
CDR3: CASSIDSGGSLAKNIQYF
DNA: TGTGCCAGTAGTATTGATAGCGGGGGGAGCCTAGCCAAAAACATTCAGTACTTC

D: -
size: -
V: TRBV13
J: TRBJ1-2
CDR3: CASSKGQPLDYGYTF
DNA: TGTGCCAGCAGCAAGGGCCAACCATTGGATTATGGCTACACCTTC

D: -
size: -
V: TRBV19
J: TRBJ1-1
CDR3: CASRIDPGPGTEAFF
DNA: TGTGCCAGTAGGATCGACCCGGGGCCGGGTACTGAAGCTTTCTTT

D: -
size: many
V: TRBV6-1
J: TRBJ2-3
CDR3: CASTWAGLRTDTQYF
DNA: TGTGCCAGCACTTGGGCGGGACTTCGCACAGATACGCAGTATTTT

D: TRBD2
size: -
V: TRBV29-1
J: TRBJ2-5
CDR3: CSVQGGETQYF
DNA: TGCAGCGTTCAGGGAGGGGAGACCCAGTACTTC

D: TRBD1
size: once
V: TRBV4-1
J: TRBJ1-3
CDR3: CASSQAGTGWLRNTIYF
DNA: TGCGCCAGCAGCCAAGCCGGGACAGGGTGGTTGAGAAACACCATATATTTT

D: TRBD2
size: many
V: TRBV27
J: TRBJ2-3
CDR3: CASSSLSIAGATDTQYF
DNA: TGTGCCAGCAGTTCCTTGTCAATAGCGGGAGCCACAGATACGCAGTATTTT

D: TRBD2
size: many
V: TRBV6-1
J: TRBJ2-3
CDR3: CATRSGGAADTQYF
DNA: TGTGCCACCCGAAGCGGGGGGGCGGCAGATACGCAGTATTTT

D: -
size: many
V: TRBV28
J: TRBJ1-6
CDR3: CASTTASPLHF
DNA: TGTGCCAGCACAACGGCTTCACCCCTCCACTTT